Below are 32 T cell receptor beta chains sequenced from a single sample in a study of PD-1 blockade in classical Hodgkin lymphoma. There was relapse after autologous stem cell transplantation in every patient, and there was variation in brentuximab vedotin exposure. This table comes from immunoSEQ multiplex PCR, and its TCRdb copy is limited to in-frame clones, with some not included. The sample lists approximately 21,000 clones; around 65% were seen once. The material was peripheral blood mononuclear cells (PBMCs), obtained at baseline. Receptors were obtained from a human donor with classical Hodgkin lymphoma.

In this sample, this clone turned up a few times. The genes are TRBV28 and TRBJ1-2; no reliable D call. V gave up 6 bases and J gave up 2 bases, with 13 bases separating them. Germline values: CDR1 MDHEN, CDR2 SYDVKM. The CDR3 runs to 14 residues. CDR3 protein: CASSFLQANYGYTF. CDR3 sequence (DNA): TGTGCCAGCAGCTTCCTGCAAGCGAACTATGGCTACACCTTC.

This clone has a single count. CDR3: CASSPTGTNNSPLHF. The CDR3 DNA reads as TGTGCCAGCTCACCGACAGGGACAAATAATTCACCCCTCCACTTT. V gene TRBV18 combines with J gene TRBJ1-6; 7 bases are a match to TRBD1. V was clipped by 3 bases and J by 5 bases; unmatched bases: 4. There are 15 residues in the CDR3. Germline V gene lookup returns CDR1 KGHSH and CDR2 LQKENI.

The chain recombines TRBV19 with TRBJ2-2; D remains ambiguous. This CDR3 comprises 14 residues. Trimming took off 11 bases at V and 5 bases at J, with 18 bases between the two ends. Germline CDR1 reads LNHDA; CDR2 reads SQIVND (reference sequence). In DNA form, the CDR3 reads TGTGCCTCACTATCCCTCTCGGTAACCGGGGAGCTGTTTTTT. Translating gives CASLSLSVTGELFF.

The rearrangement uses TRBV27 and TRBJ2-1; 8 bases are shared with TRBD2. The CDR3 spans 14 residues. J lost 5 bases, V lost 3 bases, and 3 bases had no gene match. Germline CDR1 and CDR2: MNHEY and SMNVEV (reference sequence). The CDR3 DNA reads TGTGCCAGCAGTTTTACGGGGGGGAACAATGAGCAGTTCTTC. Translation: CASSFTGGNNEQFF.

This chain uses TRBV7-7 with TRBJ2-5, with TRBD1 matching over 8 bases. J lost 5 bases, V lost 5 bases, and 10 bases had no gene match. This CDR3 spans 15 amino acids. In germline, CDR1 is SSHAT, CDR2 FNYEAQ (reference sequence). CDR3: CASSLGQGPQETQYF. CDR3 DNA sequence: TGTGCCAGCAGCCTAGGACAGGGCCCACAGGAGACCCAGTACTTC.

This clone was counted a few times. The chain joins TRBV7-2 to TRBJ1-2; no firm D call. The germline V gene has CDR1 SGHTA and CDR2 FQGNSA. The CDR3 is 13 residues long. Trimming left V 2 bases short and J 4 bases short, with 8 bases between. Here the CDR3 reads CASSLSGSYGYTF. In DNA, the CDR3 is TGTGCCAGCAGCTTAAGCGGGAGCTATGGCTACACCTTC.

The chain combines TRBV7-9 with TRBJ1-4; 8 nucleotides agree with TRBD1. V lost 11 bases and J lost 5; bases outside the gene matches: 10. CDR3 length: 14 residues. Per the germline V gene, CDR1 is SEHNR and CDR2 is FQNEAQ (reference sequence). The CDR3 region is CAAGDRGLNEKLFF. CDR3 bases: TGTGCCGCGGGAGACAGGGGCCTGAATGAAAAACTGTTTTTT.

This chain joins TRBV9 and TRBJ2-3; TRBD2 matches 12 bases. V was clipped by 1 base and J by 2 bases; unmatched bases: 5. Looked up from germline, CDR1 is SGDLS and CDR2 is YYNGEE. CDR3 size: 17 residues. The CDR3 sequence is CASSVRASGGATDTQYF. CDR3 nucleotide sequence: TGTGCCAGCAGCGTAAGGGCTAGCGGGGGGGCCACAGATACGCAGTATTTT.

There are a few counts of this clone. The CDR3 bases are TGTGCCAGCAGCATACTAGCGGGAGTTAAAAATGAGCAGTTCTTC. Amino acids: CASSILAGVKNEQFF. This rearrangement joins TRBV7-8 to TRBJ2-1; 11 bases match TRBD2. In germline, CDR1 is SGHVS, CDR2 FQNEAQ. V gave up 5 bases and J gave up 7 bases; unmatched junction bases: 7. The CDR3 length is 15 residues.

To note about this clone: Other DNA sequences in this sample translate to the same CDR3. The V call is TRBV5-1, the J call TRBJ1-1; the match to TRBD1 covers 11 bases. The length of the CDR3 is 14 residues. The germline V gene has CDR1 SGHRS and CDR2 YFSETQ. V shed 3 bases, J shed 4 bases, and the junction held 2 bases outside the gene matches. The CDR3 region is CASSSGQGATEAFF. DNA for the CDR3: TGCGCCAGCAGCTCCGGACAGGGGGCCACTGAAGCTTTCTTT.

DNA of the CDR3: TGTGCCAGCAGCTTAACCGGAAGCACAGATACGCAGTATTTT. This translates into CASSLTGSTDTQYF. The J gene is TRBJ2-3, the V gene TRBV7-9; D is uncertain. CDR3 length: 14 residues. Germline CDR1 and CDR2: SEHNR and FQNEAQ (reference sequence). V lost 2 bases and J lost 0, with 6 bases in between.

The chain has TRBV7-9 and TRBJ2-1, with D perhaps TRBD1 (6 bases). Germline CDR1 reads SEHNR; CDR2 reads FQNEAQ (reference sequence). Trimming left V 4 bases short and J 6 bases short, with 16 bases between. The CDR3 has 15 residues. The CDR3: CASSYSRDTFNEQFF. CDR3 in DNA: TGTGCCAGCAGCTACTCCCGGGACACGTTCAATGAGCAGTTCTTC.

This clone was seen only a few times. The chain links TRBV10-1 to TRBJ1-1, with a tentative D call TRBD1 (5 bases). Trimming stripped 4 bases from V and 1 base from J, with 16 bases between. The CDR3 length is 16 residues. The V gene's germline CDR1 is WNHNN and CDR2 SYGVQD (reference sequence). The CDR3 DNA reads as TGCGCCAGCAGTGTGGTGGTGGTCAGGGCGAACACTGAAGCTTTCTTT. As protein: CASSVVVVRANTEAFF.

The J gene is TRBJ2-1, the V gene TRBV6-4; maybe TRBD2 (5 bases). CDR1 MRHNA and CDR2 SNTAGT come from the germline V gene. V was shortened by 8 bases and J by 0 bases, with 26 bases between the two germline ends. CDR3 length equals 19 residues. The CDR3 protein is CASCPRAVYCISSYNEQFF. CDR3 nucleotides: TGTGCCAGCTGCCCTAGAGCGGTGTATTGTATTAGCTCCTACAATGAGCAGTTCTTC.

The rearrangement uses TRBV28 and TRBJ2-5; the D is unclear. Trimming took 3 bases from V and 4 from J, leaving 6 bases between them. The V gene's germline CDR1 is MDHEN and CDR2 SYDVKM. The CDR3 runs 12 residues. Written as DNA, the CDR3 is TGTGCCAGCAGTTTTCTAGGAGAGACCCAGTACTTC. Translation: CASSFLGETQYF. Filled out from reference TRBV28 and TRBJ2-5, the complete variable domain reads DVKVTQSSRYLVKRTGEKVFLECVQDMDHENMFWYRQDPGLGLRLIYFSYDVKMKEKGDIPEGYSVSREKKERFSLILESASTNQTSMYLCASSFLGETQYFGPGTRLLVL.

This rearrangement joins TRBV28 to TRBJ1-2; D is uncertain. V was trimmed by 1 base and J by 4 bases, leaving 16 bases between them. CDR1 MDHEN and CDR2 SYDVKM come from the germline V gene. This CDR3 has 16 amino acids. CDR3 DNA sequence: TGTGCCAGCAGTTTATCCCCCTACAGTTCCCTCTATGGCTACACCTTC. This translates into CASSLSPYSSLYGYTF.

The rearrangement uses TRBV5-1 and TRBJ1-4, with D possibly TRBD1 on 5 matching bases. V dropped 4 bases and J dropped 10 bases, with 14 bases sitting between them. The germline CDR1 and CDR2 sequences are SGHRS and YFSETQ. This CDR3 comprises 13 residues. The CDR3 DNA sequence: TGCGCCAGCAGCGGCGGGGACCTCGGAAAACTGTTTTTT. Amino acids: CASSGGDLGKLFF.

This chain joins TRBV11-3 and TRBJ2-7; D is undetermined. The germline V gene encodes CDR1 SGHNT and CDR2 YENEEA. The CDR3 is 12 residues long. Trimming removed 5 bases at V and 7 bases at J, with 12 bases between. CDR3 loop: CASSLKGSEQYF. CDR3 DNA sequence: TGTGCCAGCAGCCTGAAGGGCTCGGAGCAGTACTTC.

In its sample, this clone was seen a few times. This chain joins TRBV7-2 and TRBJ1-3, with a tentative D call TRBD1 (5 bases). V lost 1 base and J 1 base, leaving 11 bases between the germline ends. The length of the CDR3 is 16 residues. The germline V gene has CDR1 SGHTA and CDR2 FQGNSA. The CDR3 loop is CASSLGQGNSGNTIYF. In nucleotides, the CDR3 is TGTGCCAGCAGCTTAGGTCAGGGTAATTCTGGAAACACCATATATTTT.

This sequence joins TRBV6-5 and TRBJ1-5, with D tentatively TRBD1 (6 bases). The CDR3 consists of 11 residues. From germline, CDR1 is MNHEY and CDR2 SVGAGI. Trimming cost V 9 bases and J 6 bases, with 9 bases left between them. CDR3 sequence: CASGGPQPQHF. CDR3 DNA: TGTGCCAGTGGGGGGCCTCAGCCCCAGCATTTT.

The chain recombines TRBV28 with TRBJ1-2; TRBD1 is a possible D gene (6 bases). Germline-derived CDR1 and CDR2 are MDHEN and SYDVKM. The CDR3 sequence is 14 residues long. V was pared by 2 bases and J by 6 bases, with 13 bases between. The chain's CDR3 is CASSLTGRGDGYTF. The CDR3 DNA reads TGTGCCAGCAGTTTAACAGGGAGGGGTGATGGCTACACCTTC.

CDR3 nucleotide sequence: TGTGCCAGCAGCCGGACAGGGGATTCACCCCTCCACTTT. Translating gives CASSRTGDSPLHF. The chain combines TRBV6-6 with TRBJ1-6; 9 nucleotides line up with TRBD1. The CDR3 extends over 13 amino acids. V lost 6 bases to trimming and J lost 8 bases; unmatched junction nucleotides: 2. The germline V gene encodes CDR1 MNHNY and CDR2 SVGAGI (reference sequence).

J is TRBJ2-5 and V is TRBV6-5; D gene uncertain. The germline V gene has CDR1 MNHEY and CDR2 SVGAGI. V dropped 8 bases and J dropped 2 bases, with 3 bases sitting between them. The CDR3 sequence is 10 residues long. Written as DNA, the CDR3 is TGTGCCAGCGGTCAAGAGACCCAGTACTTC. Translating gives CASGQETQYF.

The chain uses TRBV11-2 and TRBJ2-1; no reliable D call. Trimming stripped 4 bases from V and 0 bases from J, with 7 bases between. Germline V gives CDR1 SGHAT, CDR2 FQNNGV. This CDR3 contains 14 residues. CDR3 in amino acids: CASSSQSSYNEQFF. The CDR3 bases are TGTGCCAGCAGCTCTCAAAGCTCCTACAATGAGCAGTTCTTC.

This clone was observed once. The chain carries TRBV6-5 and TRBJ2-7, with 8 bases lining up with TRBD1. CDR3 length: 15 residues. Trimming took 5 bases from V and 7 from J; bases not matched to a gene: 13. The germline CDR1 and CDR2 sequences are MNHEY and SVGAGI. CDR3 sequence: CASSNQGAGPEEQYF. DNA for the CDR3: TGTGCCAGCAGTAATCAGGGGGCCGGACCTGAAGAGCAGTACTTC.

The chain employs TRBV27 and TRBJ2-1; 7 bases fit TRBD1. CDR3 length: 12 residues. With V trimmed by 0 bases and J by 15 bases, 5 bases remained unmatched. Germline CDR1 reads MNHEY; CDR2 reads SMNVEV (reference sequence). The CDR3 bases are TGTGCCAGCAGTTTATCGACAGGGAAGGTGTTCTTC. This codes for CASSLSTGKVFF.

The chain uses TRBV6-5 and TRBJ2-5; D perhaps matches TRBD2 (5 bases). This CDR3 comprises 14 residues. Trimming took off 3 bases at V and 3 bases at J, with 11 bases between the two ends. The germline gives CDR1 MNHEY, CDR2 SVGAGI. The CDR3 protein is CASSYYSEEETQYF. The CDR3 DNA follows: TGTGCCAGCAGTTATTATTCGGAGGAAGAGACCCAGTACTTC.

This sequence joins TRBV14 and TRBJ1-2, with D possibly being TRBD1 (5 bases). The germline V and J ends were trimmed by 1 base and 4 bases, with 13 bases remaining between them. This CDR3 region has 15 residues. Per the germline V gene, CDR1 is SGHDN and CDR2 is FVKESK. CDR3 bases: TGTGCCAGCAGCCAAGCGGCGGCGACAGTCTATGGCTACACCTTC. Translating it yields CASSQAAATVYGYTF.

For the CDR3, the DNA is TGTGCCAGCTCACCGGACTCACAAGCCGGGGAGCTGTTTTTT. It specifies CASSPDSQAGELFF. The chain carries TRBV18 and TRBJ2-2; a weak D match, TRBD2 (5 bases). Germline V CDR1 and CDR2: KGHSH, LQKENI. V was cut by 3 bases and J by 6 bases, with 11 bases left in between. CDR3 length equals 14 residues.

This chain connects TRBV5-6 to TRBJ2-5; 7 bases align to TRBD1. This CDR3 is built from 14 residues. V gave up 0 bases and J gave up 5 bases; unmatched junction bases: 4. Germline CDR1 SGHDT, CDR2 YYEEEE. CDR3: CASSLGQGGETQYF. The CDR3 DNA sequence: TGTGCCAGCAGCTTGGGACAGGGTGGGGAGACCCAGTACTTC.

V gene TRBV2 combines with J gene TRBJ2-2; tentatively, D is TRBD2 (6 bases). Germline CDR1 is SNHLY and CDR2 is FYNNEI. The CDR3 spans 15 residues. V was shortened by 2 bases and J by 0 bases, with 7 bases between the two germline ends. The chain's CDR3 is CASSEQRANTGELFF. In DNA, the CDR3 is TGTGCCAGCAGTGAACAGCGGGCGAACACCGGGGAGCTGTTTTTT. The complete variable domain, with remaining parts taken from reference TRBV2 and TRBJ2-2, reads EPEVTQTPSHQVTQMGQEVILRCVPISNHLYFYWYRQILGQKVEFLVSFYNNEISEKSEIFDDQFSVERPDGSNFTLKIRSTKLEDSAMYFCASSEQRANTGELFFGEGSRLTVL.

CDR3 sequence reads: CASSLVGASNEKLFF. The CDR3, as DNA: TGCGCCAGCAGCTTGGTAGGGGCCTCTAATGAAAAACTGTTTTTT. V gene TRBV5-1 combines with J gene TRBJ1-4, with D possibly being TRBD1 (5 bases). CDR3 length equals 15 residues. CDR1 SGHRS and CDR2 YFSETQ come from the germline V gene. V lost 0 bases and J 3 bases, leaving 9 bases between the germline ends.